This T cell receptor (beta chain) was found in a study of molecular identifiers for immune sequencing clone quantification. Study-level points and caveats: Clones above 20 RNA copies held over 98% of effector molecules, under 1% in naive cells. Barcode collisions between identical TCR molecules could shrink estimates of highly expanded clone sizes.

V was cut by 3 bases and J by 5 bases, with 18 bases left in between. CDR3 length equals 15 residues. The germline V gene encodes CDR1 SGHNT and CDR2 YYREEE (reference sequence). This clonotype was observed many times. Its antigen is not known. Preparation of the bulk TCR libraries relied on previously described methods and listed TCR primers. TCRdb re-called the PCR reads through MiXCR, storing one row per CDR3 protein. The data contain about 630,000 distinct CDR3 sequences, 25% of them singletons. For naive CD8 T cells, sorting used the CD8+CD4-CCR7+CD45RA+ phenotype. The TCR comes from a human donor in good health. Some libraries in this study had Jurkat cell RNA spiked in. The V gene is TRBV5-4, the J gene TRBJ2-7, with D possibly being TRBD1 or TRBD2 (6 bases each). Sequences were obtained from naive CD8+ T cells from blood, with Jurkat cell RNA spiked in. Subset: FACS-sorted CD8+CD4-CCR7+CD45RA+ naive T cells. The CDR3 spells CASSWGAASANEQYF. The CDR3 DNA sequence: TGTGCCAGCAGCTGGGGGGCGGCGTCGGCGAACGAGCAGTACTTC. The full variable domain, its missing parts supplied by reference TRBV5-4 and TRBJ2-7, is ETGVTQSPTHLIKTRGQQVTLRCSSQSGHNTVSWYQQALGQGPQFIFQYYREEENGRGNFPPRFSGLQFPNYSSELNVNALELDDSALYLCASSWGAASANEQYFGPGTRLTVT.